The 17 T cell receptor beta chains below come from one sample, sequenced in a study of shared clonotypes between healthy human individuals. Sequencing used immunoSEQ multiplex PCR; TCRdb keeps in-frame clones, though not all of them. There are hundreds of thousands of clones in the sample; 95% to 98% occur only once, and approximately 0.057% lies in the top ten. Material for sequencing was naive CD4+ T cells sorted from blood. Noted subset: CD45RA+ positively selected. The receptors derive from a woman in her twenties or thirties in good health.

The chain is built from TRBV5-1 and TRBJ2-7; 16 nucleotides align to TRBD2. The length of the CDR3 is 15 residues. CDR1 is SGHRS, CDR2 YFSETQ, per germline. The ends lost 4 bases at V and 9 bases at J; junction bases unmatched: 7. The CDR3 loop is CASSLGLAGGPGQYF. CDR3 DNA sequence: TGCGCCAGCAGCCTGGGACTAGCGGGAGGGCCTGGGCAGTACTTC.

The CDR3 bases are TGTGCCAGCACTCCCAGGGGGCTCTACGACGAGCAGTACTTC. This codes for CASTPRGLYDEQYF. This sequence joins TRBV28 and TRBJ2-7; 8 positions agree with TRBD1. Germline V gives CDR1 MDHEN, CDR2 SYDVKM. CDR3 length: 14 amino acids. J was trimmed by 5 bases and V by 7 bases; bases with no gene match: 10.

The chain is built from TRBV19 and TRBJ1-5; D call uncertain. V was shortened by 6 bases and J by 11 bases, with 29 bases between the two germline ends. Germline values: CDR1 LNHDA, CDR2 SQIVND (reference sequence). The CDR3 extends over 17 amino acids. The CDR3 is CASSSLERAPLFVTQHF. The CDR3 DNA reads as TGTGCCAGTAGCTCCTTAGAACGGGCCCCGCTTTTTGTGACCCAGCATTTT.

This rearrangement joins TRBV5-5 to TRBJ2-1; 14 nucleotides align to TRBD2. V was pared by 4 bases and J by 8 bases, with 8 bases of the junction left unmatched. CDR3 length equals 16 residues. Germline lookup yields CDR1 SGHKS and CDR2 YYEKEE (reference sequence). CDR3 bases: TGTGCCAGCAGCAACGAGGGACTAGCGGGAGAATATGAGCAGTTCTTC. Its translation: CASSNEGLAGEYEQFF.

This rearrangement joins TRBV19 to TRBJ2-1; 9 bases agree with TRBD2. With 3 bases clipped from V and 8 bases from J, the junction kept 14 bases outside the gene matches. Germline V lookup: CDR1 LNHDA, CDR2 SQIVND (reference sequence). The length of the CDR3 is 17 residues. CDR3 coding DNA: TGTGCCAGTAGTATCCCCGGCGGTAGCGGGAGTAGGGATGAGCAGTTCTTC. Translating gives CASSIPGGSGSRDEQFF. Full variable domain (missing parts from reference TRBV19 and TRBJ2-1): DGGITQSPKYLFRKEGQNVTLSCEQNLNHDAMYWYRQDPGQGLRLIYYSQIVNDFQKGDIAEGYSVSREKKESFPLTVTSAQKNPTAFYLCASSIPGGSGSRDEQFFGPGTRLTVL.

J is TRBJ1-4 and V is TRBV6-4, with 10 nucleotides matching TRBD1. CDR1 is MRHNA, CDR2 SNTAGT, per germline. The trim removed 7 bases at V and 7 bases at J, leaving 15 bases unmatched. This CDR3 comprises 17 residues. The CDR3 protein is CASIRPFGDRGCEKLFF. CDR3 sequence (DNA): TGTGCCAGCATTCGCCCGTTTGGGGACAGGGGTTGTGAAAAACTGTTTTTT.

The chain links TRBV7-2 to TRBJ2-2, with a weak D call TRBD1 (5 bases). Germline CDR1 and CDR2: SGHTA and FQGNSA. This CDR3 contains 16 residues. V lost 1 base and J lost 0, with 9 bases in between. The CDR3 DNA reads TGTGCCAGCAGCTTAGTTGGGGCTGCGAACACCGGGGAGCTGTTTTTT. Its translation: CASSLVGAANTGELFF.

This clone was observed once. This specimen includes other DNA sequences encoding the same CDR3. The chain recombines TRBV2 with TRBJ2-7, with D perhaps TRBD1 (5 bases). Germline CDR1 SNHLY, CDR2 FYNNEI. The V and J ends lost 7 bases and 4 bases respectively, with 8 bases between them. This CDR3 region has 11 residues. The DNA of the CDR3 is TGTGCCAGCACCCAGGGTTACGAGCAGTACTTC. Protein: CASTQGYEQYF.

CDR3 DNA sequence: TGTGCCAGCAGCCAAGTAACAGGGATCACTGAAGCTTTCTTT. It is translated as CASSQVTGITEAFF. The chain carries TRBV14 and TRBJ1-1; maybe TRBD1 (6 bases). V was shortened by 1 base and J by 4 bases, with 10 bases between the two germline ends. This CDR3 has 14 amino acids. Germline V gene sequence: CDR1 SGHDN, CDR2 FVKESK.

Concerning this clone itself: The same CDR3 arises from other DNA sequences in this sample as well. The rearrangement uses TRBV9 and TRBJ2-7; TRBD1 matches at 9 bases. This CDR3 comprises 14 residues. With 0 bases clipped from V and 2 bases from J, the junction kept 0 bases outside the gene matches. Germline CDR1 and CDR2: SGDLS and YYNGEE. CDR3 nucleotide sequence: TGTGCCAGCAGCGTAGGGACAGGGGCCTACGAGCAGTACTTC. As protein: CASSVGTGAYEQYF.

DNA for the CDR3: TGCGCCAGCAGTGAGGGACAGGGTTACAATGAGCAGTTCTTC. Its protein is CASSEGQGYNEQFF. This chain uses TRBV10-1 with TRBJ2-1; the match to TRBD1 covers 8 bases. Germline V gene data show CDR1 as WNHNN and CDR2 as SYGVQD (reference sequence). The CDR3 runs 14 residues. V lost 2 bases, J lost 4 bases, and 1 base stayed unmatched.

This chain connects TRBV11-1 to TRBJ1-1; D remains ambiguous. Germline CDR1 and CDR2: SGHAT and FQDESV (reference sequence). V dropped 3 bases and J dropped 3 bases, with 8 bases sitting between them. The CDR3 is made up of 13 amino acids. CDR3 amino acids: CASSFSQDTEAFF. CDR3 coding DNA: TGTGCCAGCAGCTTTTCCCAGGACACTGAAGCTTTCTTT.

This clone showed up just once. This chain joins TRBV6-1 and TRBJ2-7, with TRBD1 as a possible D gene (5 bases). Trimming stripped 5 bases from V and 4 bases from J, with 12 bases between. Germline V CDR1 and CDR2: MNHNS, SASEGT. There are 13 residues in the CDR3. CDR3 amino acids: CASSTGQIYEQYF. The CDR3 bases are TGTGCCAGCAGTACTGGACAAATTTACGAGCAGTACTTC.

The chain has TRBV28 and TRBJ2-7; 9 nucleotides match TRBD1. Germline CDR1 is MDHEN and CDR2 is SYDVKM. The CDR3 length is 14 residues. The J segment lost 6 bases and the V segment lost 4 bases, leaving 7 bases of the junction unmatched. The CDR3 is CASSSGTGNREQYF. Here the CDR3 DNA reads TGTGCCAGCAGTTCCGGGACAGGGAATCGCGAGCAGTACTTC. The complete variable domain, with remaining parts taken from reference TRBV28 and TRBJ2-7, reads DVKVTQSSRYLVKRTGEKVFLECVQDMDHENMFWYRQDPGLGLRLIYFSYDVKMKEKGDIPEGYSVSREKKERFSLILESASTNQTSMYLCASSSGTGNREQYFGPGTRLTVT.

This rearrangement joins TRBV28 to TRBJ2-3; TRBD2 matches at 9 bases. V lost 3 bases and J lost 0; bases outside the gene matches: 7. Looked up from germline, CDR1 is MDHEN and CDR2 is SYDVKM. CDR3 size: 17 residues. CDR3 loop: CASSLASGAPSTDTQYF. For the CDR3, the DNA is TGTGCCAGCAGTTTGGCTAGCGGGGCCCCTAGCACAGATACGCAGTATTTT.

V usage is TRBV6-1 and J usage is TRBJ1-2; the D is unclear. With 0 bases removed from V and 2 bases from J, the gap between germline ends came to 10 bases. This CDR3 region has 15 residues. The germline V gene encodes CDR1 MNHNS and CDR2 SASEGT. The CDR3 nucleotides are TGTGCCAGCAGTGAAGCGGTGGTCTCAAACTATGGCTACACCTTC. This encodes CASSEAVVSNYGYTF.

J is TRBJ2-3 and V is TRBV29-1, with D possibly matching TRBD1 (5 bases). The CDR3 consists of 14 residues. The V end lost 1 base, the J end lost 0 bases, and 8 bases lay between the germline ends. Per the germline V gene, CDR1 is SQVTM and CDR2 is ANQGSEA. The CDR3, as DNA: TGCAGCGTTGAAGGGGGCGTTAGCACAGATACGCAGTATTTT. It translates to CSVEGGVSTDTQYF.